This paragraph covers one T cell receptor (beta chain) sequence. The antigen is unknown. The germline V gene encodes CDR1 SGHDN and CDR2 FVKESK. CDR3 length: 13 amino acids. The source of the sample is a study of monozygotic twins with inflammatory bowel disease. Study-level points and caveats: Part of the variability in patient repertoires may have come from differing immunosuppressive treatments.

TCRdb re-called the 5' RACE reads and shows each CDR3 protein once, DNA omitted. This table lists about 160,000 distinct CDR3 sequences. This receptor was identified in a human donor with ulcerative colitis or Crohn's disease, or a healthy co-twin of an affected twin (not recorded which). The sample taken for sequencing was blood. The chain uses TRBV14 and TRBJ2-1. CDR3 sequence reads: CASSQVYTNEQFF.